The 10 T cell receptor beta chains below were found in one sample sequenced in a study of T cells in Graves' hyperthyroidism and ophthalmopathy. RNA transcripts were the template for amplifying TCR beta CDR3 regions. The HTBI set primed first-round TCR CDR3 RT-PCR. TCRdb re-analysed the multiplex PCR reads in MiXCR, keeping a single row per CDR3 protein. In the table there are about 290,000 distinct CDR3 sequences, approximately 14% of which are singletons. Source material: blood. Receptors were obtained from a woman in her forties with Graves' hyperthyroidism.

The rearrangement uses TRBV12-3 or TRBV12-4 and TRBJ1-6; 8 bases align to TRBD1. V shed 4 bases and J 8 bases; nucleotides not matched to a gene: 4. The CDR3 loop spans 14 amino acids. The CDR3: CASSWTGKDSPLHF. The CDR3 DNA follows: TGTGCCAGCAGTTGGACAGGGAAAGATTCACCCCTCCACTTT.

The chain recombines TRBV5-8 with TRBJ2-3, with TRBD2 identical over 9 bases. CDR1 SGHTS and CDR2 YDEGEE come from the germline V gene. The CDR3 runs 16 residues. V gave up 7 bases and J gave up 5 bases; unmatched junction bases: 14. The CDR3 is CASALEAGGPQDTQYF. The CDR3 DNA is TGTGCCAGCGCGCTTGAGGCGGGAGGGCCCCAAGATACGCAGTATTTT. Supplemented by reference TRBV5-8 and TRBJ2-3, the full variable domain reads EAGVTQSPTHLIKTRGQQATLRCSPISGHTSVYWYQQALGLGLQFLLWYDEGEERNRGNFPPRFSGRQFPNYSSELNVNALELEDSALYLCASALEAGGPQDTQYFGPGTRLTVL.

This CDR3 is CSASKSLGEKLFF. The CDR3 region has the DNA TGCAGTGCTAGCAAGTCTCTTGGGGAAAAACTGTTTTTT. The rearrangement joins TRBV20-1 to TRBJ1-4; D is undetermined. The CDR3 runs 13 residues. Trimming pared 3 bases from V and 8 bases from J, leaving 13 bases between. In germline, CDR1 is DFQATT, CDR2 SNEGSKA (reference sequence).

On this clonotype itself: A much more abundant neighbour one base away suggests this may be a read error. J is TRBJ1-2 and V is TRBV28; D perhaps matches TRBD1 (6 bases). V dropped 7 bases and J dropped 7 bases, with 16 bases sitting between them. The germline V gene has CDR1 MDHEN and CDR2 SYDVKM. The length of the CDR3 is 13 residues. CDR3 amino acids: CASTTQGPFGYTF. In DNA form, the CDR3 reads TGTGCCAGCACTACCCAGGGGCCTTTTGGCTACACCTTC.

This clonotype was observed a handful of times. The rearrangement uses TRBV28 and TRBJ2-5; maybe TRBD2 (6 bases). Germline V CDR1 and CDR2: MDHEN, SYDVKM. The CDR3 totals 12 residues. Trimming pared 8 bases from V and 3 bases from J, leaving 10 bases between. The CDR3 nucleotides are TGTGCCAGCGGCGGGGCTAAAGAGACCCAGTACTTC. Its protein is CASGGAKETQYF.

This clonotype was counted at least ten times. The V gene is TRBV12-3 or TRBV12-4, the J gene TRBJ2-2, with unresolved D. V lost 4 bases to trimming and J lost 5 bases, with 11 bases between them. This CDR3 contains 14 residues. Here the CDR3 reads CASSSATRTGELFF. The CDR3 coding sequence is TGTGCCAGCAGTTCGGCTACCAGAACCGGGGAGCTGTTTTTT.

This clonotype has a handful of counts. Possible read error: a much larger clone is one base away. CDR3 sequence reads: CASSAHRGQTEAFF. CDR3 coding DNA: TGTGCCAGCAGTGCCCACAGGGGGCAGACTGAAGCTTTCTTT. The rearrangement links TRBV2 to TRBJ1-1; TRBD1 aligns across 9 bases. This CDR3 has 14 amino acids. CDR1 and CDR2 (germline): SNHLY, FYNNEI. Trimming removed 4 bases from V and 5 bases from J; junction bases left unmatched: 5.

This clonotype has a count of ten or more. The rearrangement links TRBV6-1 to TRBJ1-2, with 7 bases matching TRBD1. With 10 bases clipped from V and 10 bases from J, the junction kept 9 bases outside the gene matches. The CDR3 has 11 residues. Germline V CDR1 and CDR2: MNHNS, SASEGT. For the CDR3, the DNA is TGTGCCACTACGACAGGGATGGCCTACACCTTC. It encodes CATTTGMAYTF.

This clonotype was seen at least ten times. CDR3 amino acids: CASSPRGGIQYF. CDR3 in DNA: TGTGCCAGCAGCCCTCGAGGGGGGATTCAGTACTTC. V gene TRBV7-2 combines with J gene TRBJ2-4, with D possibly called TRBD1 or TRBD2 (6 bases each). The CDR3 is made up of 12 amino acids. Trimming left V 5 bases short and J 10 bases short, with 12 bases between. Germline values: CDR1 SGHTA, CDR2 FQGNSA.

The chain links TRBV13 to TRBJ2-3; D is possibly TRBD2 (6 bases). Germline V lookup: CDR1 PRHDT, CDR2 FYEKMQ (reference sequence). V shed 3 bases and J shed 9 bases, with 10 bases lying between them. The CDR3 has 12 residues. CDR3 loop: CASSLTRYTQYF. The CDR3 nucleotides read TGTGCCAGCAGCTTGACTAGATACACGCAGTATTTT. Based on the CDR3 plus reference TRBV13 and TRBJ2-3, the full variable domain is AAGVIQSPRHLIKEKRETATLKCYPIPRHDTVYWYQQGPGQDPQFLISFYEKMQSDKGSIPDRFSAQQFSDYHSELNMSSLELGDSALYFCASSLTRYTQYFGPGTRLTVL.